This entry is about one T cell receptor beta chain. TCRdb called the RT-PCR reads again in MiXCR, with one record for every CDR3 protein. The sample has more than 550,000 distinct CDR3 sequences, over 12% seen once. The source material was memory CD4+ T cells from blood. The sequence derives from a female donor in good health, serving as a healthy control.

The CDR3 DNA is TGTGCCATAGGGGACTCCTCCTACAATGAGCAGTTCTTC. Encoded protein: CAIGDSSYNEQFF. The V call is TRBV24-1, the J call TRBJ2-1, with D maybe TRBD2 (6 bases). The CDR3 consists of 13 residues. V was cut by 11 bases and J by 0 bases, with 10 bases left in between. CDR1 KGHDR and CDR2 SFDVKD come from the germline V gene.